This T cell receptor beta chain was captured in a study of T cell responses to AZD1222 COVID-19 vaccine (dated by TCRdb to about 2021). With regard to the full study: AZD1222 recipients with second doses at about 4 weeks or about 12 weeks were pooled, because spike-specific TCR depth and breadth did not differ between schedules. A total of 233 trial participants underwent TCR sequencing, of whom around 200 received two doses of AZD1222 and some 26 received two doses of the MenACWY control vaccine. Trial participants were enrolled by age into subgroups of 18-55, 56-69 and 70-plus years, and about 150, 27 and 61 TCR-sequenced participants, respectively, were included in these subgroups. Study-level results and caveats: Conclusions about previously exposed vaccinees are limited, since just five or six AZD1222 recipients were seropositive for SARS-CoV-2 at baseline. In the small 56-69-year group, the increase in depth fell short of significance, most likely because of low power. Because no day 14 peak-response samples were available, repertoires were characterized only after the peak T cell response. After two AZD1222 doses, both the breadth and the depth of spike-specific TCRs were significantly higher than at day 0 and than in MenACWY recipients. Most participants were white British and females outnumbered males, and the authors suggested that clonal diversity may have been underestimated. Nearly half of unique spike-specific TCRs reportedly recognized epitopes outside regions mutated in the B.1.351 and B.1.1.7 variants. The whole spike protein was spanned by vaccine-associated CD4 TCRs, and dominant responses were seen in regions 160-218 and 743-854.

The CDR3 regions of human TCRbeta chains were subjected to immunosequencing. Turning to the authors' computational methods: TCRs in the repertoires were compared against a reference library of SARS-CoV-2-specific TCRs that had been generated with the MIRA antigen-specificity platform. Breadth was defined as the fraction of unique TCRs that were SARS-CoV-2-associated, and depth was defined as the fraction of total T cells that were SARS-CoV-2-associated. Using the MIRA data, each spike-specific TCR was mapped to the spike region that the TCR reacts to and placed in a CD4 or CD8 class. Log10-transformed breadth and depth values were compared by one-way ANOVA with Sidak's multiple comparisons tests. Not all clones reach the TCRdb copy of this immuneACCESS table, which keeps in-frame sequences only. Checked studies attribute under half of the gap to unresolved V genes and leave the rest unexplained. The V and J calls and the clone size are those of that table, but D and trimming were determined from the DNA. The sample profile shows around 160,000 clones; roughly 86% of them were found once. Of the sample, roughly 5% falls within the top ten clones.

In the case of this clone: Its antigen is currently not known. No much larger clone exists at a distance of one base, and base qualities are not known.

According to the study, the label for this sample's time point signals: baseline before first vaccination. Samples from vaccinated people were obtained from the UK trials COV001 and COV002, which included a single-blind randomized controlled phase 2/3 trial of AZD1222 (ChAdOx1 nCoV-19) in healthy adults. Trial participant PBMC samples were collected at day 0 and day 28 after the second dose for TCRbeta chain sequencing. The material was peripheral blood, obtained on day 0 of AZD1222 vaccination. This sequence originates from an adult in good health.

The CDR3 region reads CASSRRVRETQYF. The DNA is TGTGCCAGCAGCAGACGAGTAAGGGAGACCCAGTACTTC. The chain is made from TRBV27 and TRBJ2-5; the D gene identity is not certain. Including the terminal cysteine and phenylalanine, the CDR3 comprises 13 residues. Solely the CDR3 DNA is kept, with 39 bases framed from the first base. Reading the germline V gene (reference sequence) gives CDR1 MNHEY and CDR2 SMNVEV. V is reduced by 6 bases and J by 5 bases, leaving a spacing of 13 bases between them.